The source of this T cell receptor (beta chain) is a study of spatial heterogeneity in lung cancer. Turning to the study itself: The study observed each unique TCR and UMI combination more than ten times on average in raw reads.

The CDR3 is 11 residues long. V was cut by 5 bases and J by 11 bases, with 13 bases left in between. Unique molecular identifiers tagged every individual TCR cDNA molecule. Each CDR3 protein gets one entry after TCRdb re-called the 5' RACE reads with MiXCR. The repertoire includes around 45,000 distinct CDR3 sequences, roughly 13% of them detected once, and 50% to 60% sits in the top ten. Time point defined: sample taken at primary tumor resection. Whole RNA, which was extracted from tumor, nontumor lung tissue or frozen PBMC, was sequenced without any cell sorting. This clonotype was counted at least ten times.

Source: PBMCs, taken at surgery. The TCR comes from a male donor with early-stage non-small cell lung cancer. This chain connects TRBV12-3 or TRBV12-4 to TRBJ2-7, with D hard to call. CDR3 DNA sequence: TGTGCCAGCAGTAAGGGCCCGTTTAAGTACTTC. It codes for CASSKGPFKYF.